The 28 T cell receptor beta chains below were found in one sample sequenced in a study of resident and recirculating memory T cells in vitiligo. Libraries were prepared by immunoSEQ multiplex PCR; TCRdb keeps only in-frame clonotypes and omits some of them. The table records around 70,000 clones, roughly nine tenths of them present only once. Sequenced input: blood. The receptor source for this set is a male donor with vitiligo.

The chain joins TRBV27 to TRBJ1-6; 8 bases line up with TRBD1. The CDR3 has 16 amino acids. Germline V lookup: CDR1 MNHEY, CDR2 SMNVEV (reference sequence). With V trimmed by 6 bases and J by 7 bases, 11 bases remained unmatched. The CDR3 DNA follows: TGTGCCAGCAGCCGAACTCAGGGGGCCGGGAATTCACCCCTCCACTTT. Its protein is CASSRTQGAGNSPLHF.

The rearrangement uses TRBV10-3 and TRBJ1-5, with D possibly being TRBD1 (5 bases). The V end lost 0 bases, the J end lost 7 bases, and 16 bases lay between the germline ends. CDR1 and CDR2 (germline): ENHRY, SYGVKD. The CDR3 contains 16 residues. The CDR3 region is CAISESTGPRGQPQHF. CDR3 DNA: TGTGCCATCAGTGAGTCTACAGGTCCCCGGGGGCAGCCCCAGCATTTT.

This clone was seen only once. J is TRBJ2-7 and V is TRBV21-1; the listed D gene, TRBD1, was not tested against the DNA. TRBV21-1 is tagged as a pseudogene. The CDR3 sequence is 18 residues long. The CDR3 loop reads CASSKEDRDSRGNHEQYF. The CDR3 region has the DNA TGTGCCAGCAGCAAAGAGGATAGGGACAGCCGGGGGAATCACGAGCAGTACTTC.

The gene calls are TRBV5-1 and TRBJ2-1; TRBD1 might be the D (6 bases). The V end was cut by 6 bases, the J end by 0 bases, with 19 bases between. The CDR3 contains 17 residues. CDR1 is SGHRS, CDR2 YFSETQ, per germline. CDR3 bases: TGCGCCAGCAACCCAACGGGGTGGGGGCGCTCCTACAATGAGCAGTTCTTC. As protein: CASNPTGWGRSYNEQFF.

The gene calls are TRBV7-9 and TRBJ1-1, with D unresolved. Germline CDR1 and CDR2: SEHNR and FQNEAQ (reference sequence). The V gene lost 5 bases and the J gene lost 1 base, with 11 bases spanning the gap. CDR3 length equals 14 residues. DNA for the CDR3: TGTGCCAGCAGCCCCCAGGTGAAGAACACTGAAGCTTTCTTT. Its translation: CASSPQVKNTEAFF.

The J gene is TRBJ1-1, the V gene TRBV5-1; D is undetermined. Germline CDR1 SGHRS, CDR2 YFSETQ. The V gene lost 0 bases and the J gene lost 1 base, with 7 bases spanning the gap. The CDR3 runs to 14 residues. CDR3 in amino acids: CASSLVSENTEAFF. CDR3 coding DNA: TGCGCCAGCAGCTTGGTAAGCGAGAACACTGAAGCTTTCTTT.

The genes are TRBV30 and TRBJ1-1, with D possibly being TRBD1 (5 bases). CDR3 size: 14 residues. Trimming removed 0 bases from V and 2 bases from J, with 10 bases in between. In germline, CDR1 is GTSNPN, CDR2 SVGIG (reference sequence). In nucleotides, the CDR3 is TGTGCCTGGAGTGTGGGGGGACTAAACACTGAAGCTTTCTTT. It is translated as CAWSVGGLNTEAFF.

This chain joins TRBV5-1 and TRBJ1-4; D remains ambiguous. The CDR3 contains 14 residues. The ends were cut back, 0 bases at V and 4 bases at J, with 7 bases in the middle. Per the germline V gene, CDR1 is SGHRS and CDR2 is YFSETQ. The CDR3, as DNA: TGCGCCAGCAGCTTGGGTACAGTTAATGAAAAACTGTTTTTT. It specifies CASSLGTVNEKLFF.

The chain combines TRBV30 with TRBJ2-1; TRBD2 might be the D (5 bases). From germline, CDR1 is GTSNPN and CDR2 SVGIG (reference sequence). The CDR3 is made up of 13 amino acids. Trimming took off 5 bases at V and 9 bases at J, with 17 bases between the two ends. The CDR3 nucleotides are TGTGCCTGGGCCCCAATTCTAGCAATTGAGCAGTTCTTC. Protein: CAWAPILAIEQFF. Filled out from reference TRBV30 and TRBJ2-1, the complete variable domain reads SQTIHQWPATLVQPVGSPLSLECTVEGTSNPNLYWYRQAAGRGLQLLFYSVGIGQISSEVPQNLSASRPQDRQFILSSKKLLLSDSGFYLCAWAPILAIEQFFGPGTRLTVL.

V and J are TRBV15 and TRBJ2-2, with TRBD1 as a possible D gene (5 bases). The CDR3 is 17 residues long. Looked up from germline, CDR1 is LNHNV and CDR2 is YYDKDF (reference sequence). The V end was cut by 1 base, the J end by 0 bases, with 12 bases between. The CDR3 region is CATSRGGREANTGELFF. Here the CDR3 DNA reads TGTGCCACCAGCAGAGGTGGCAGGGAAGCGAACACCGGGGAGCTGTTTTTT.

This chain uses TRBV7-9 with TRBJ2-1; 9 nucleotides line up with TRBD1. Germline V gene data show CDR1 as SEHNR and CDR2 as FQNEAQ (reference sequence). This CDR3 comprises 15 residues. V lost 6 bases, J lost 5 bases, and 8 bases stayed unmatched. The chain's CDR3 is CASREKDRGNNEQFF. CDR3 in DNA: TGTGCCAGCAGAGAGAAGGACAGGGGAAACAATGAGCAGTTCTTC.

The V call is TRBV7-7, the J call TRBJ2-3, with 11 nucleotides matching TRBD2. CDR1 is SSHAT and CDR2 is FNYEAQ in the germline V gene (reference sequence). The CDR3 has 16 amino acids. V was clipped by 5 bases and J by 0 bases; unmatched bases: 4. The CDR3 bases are TGTGCCAGCAGCCCGGGACTAGCGGCTAGCACAGATACGCAGTATTTT. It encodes CASSPGLAASTDTQYF.

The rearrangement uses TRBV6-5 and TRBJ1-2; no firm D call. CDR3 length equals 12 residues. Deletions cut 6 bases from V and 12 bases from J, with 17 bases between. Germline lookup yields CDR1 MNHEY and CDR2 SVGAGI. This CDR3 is CASSPSGVGNTF. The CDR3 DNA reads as TGTGCCAGCAGCCCCTCCGGGGTTGGAAACACCTTC.

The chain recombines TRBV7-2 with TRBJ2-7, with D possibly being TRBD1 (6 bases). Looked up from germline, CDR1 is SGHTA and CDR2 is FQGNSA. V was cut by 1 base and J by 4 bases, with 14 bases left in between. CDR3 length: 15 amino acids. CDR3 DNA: TGTGCCAGCAGCTTAGGTCCAGGGGTGGCTTACGAGCAGTACTTC. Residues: CASSLGPGVAYEQYF.

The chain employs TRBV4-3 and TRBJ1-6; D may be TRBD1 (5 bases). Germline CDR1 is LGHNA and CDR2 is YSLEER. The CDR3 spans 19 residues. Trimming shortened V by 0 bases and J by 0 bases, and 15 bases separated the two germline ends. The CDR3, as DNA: TGCGCCAGCAGCCAAGATTGGGCAGGGACTAGCTCCTATAATTCACCCCTCCACTTT. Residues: CASSQDWAGTSSYNSPLHF.

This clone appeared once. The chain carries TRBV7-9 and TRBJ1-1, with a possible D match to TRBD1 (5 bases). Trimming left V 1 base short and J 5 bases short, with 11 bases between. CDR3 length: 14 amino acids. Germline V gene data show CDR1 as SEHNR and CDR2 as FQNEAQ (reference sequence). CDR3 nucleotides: TGTGCCAGCAGCTTAGGTGGGGCTTGGACTGAAGCTTTCTTT. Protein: CASSLGGAWTEAFF.

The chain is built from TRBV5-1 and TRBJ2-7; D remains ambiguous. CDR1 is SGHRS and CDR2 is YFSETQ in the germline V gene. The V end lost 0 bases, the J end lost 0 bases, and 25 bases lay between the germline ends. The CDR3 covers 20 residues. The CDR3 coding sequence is TGCGCCAGCAGCTTGGCGGGTGACCCTCAGTCCATTCGTTACTCCTACGAGCAGTACTTC. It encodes CASSLAGDPQSIRYSYEQYF. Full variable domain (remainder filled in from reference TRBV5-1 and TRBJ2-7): KAGVTQTPRYLIKTRGQQVTLSCSPISGHRSVSWYQQTPGQGLQFLFEYFSETQRNKGNFPGRFSGRQFSNSRSEMNVSTLELGDSALYLCASSLAGDPQSIRYSYEQYFGPGTRLTVT.

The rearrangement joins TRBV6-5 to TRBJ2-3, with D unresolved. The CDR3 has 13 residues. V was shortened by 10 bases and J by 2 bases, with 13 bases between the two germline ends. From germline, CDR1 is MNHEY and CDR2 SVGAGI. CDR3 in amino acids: CATEVGPTDTQYF. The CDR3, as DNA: TGTGCCACCGAGGTAGGCCCCACAGATACGCAGTATTTT.

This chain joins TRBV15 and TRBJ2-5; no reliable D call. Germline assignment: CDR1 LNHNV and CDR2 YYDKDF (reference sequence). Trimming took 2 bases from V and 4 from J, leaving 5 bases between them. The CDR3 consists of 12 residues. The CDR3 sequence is CATSRSAETQYF. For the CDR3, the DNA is TGTGCCACCAGCAGAAGCGCAGAGACCCAGTACTTC.

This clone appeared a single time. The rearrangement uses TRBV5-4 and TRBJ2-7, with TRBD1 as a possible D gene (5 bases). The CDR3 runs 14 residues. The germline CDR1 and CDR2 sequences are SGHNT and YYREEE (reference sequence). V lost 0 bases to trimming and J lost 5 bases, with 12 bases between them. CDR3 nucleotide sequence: TGTGCCAGCAGCTTGGAAGGGGTTGTCAACGAGCAGTACTTC. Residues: CASSLEGVVNEQYF. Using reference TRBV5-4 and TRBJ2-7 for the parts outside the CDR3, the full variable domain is ETGVTQSPTHLIKTRGQQVTLRCSSQSGHNTVSWYQQALGQGPQFIFQYYREEENGRGNFPPRFSGLQFPNYSSELNVNALELDDSALYLCASSLEGVVNEQYFGPGTRLTVT.

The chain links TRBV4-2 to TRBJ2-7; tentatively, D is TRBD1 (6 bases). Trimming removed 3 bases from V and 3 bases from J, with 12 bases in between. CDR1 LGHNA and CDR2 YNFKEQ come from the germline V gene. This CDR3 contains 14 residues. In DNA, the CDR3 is TGTGCCAGCAGCCAGATCAGGGGAGACTACGAGCAGTACTTC. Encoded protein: CASSQIRGDYEQYF.

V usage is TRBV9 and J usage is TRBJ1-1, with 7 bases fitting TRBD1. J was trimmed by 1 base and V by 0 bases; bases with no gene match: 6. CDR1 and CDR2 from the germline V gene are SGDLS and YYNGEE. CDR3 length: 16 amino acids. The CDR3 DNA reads TGTGCCAGCAGCGTAGAGGGGGCGCGGGGGAACACTGAAGCTTTCTTT. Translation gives CASSVEGARGNTEAFF.

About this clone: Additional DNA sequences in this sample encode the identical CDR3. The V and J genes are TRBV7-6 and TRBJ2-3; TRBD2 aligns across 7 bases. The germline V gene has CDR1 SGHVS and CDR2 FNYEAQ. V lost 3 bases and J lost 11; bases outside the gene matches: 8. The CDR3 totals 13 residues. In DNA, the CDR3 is TGTGCCAGCAGCTTGGCTAGTGGGGGGGAGCAGTATTTT. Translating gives CASSLASGGEQYF.

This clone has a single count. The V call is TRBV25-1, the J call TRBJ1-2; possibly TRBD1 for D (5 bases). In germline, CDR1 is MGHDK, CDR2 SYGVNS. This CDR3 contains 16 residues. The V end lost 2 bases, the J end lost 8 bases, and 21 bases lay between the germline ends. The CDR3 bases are TGTGCCAGCAGTGAACCCGGCTCTAGGGGCGCGAACGGCTACACCTTC. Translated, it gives CASSEPGSRGANGYTF.

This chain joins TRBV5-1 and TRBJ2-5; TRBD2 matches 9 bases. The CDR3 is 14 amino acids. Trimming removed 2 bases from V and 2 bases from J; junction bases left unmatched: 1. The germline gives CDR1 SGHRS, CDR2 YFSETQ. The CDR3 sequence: CASSLAGGQETQYF. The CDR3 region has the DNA TGCGCCAGCAGCTTAGCGGGGGGACAAGAGACCCAGTACTTC.

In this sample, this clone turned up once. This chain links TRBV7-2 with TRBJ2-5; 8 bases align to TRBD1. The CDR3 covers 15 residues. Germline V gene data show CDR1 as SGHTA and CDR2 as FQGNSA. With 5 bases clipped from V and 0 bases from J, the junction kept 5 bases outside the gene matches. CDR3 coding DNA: TGTGCCAGCAGCATTCAGACAGGGGACCAAGAGACCCAGTACTTC. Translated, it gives CASSIQTGDQETQYF.

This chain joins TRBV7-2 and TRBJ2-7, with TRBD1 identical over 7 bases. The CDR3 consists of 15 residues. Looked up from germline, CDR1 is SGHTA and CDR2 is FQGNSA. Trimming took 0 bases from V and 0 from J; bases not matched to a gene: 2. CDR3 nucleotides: TGTGCCAGCAGCTTAGCGACAGGGCCCTCCTACGAGCAGTACTTC. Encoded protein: CASSLATGPSYEQYF. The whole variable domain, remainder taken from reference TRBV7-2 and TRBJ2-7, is GAGVSQSPSNKVTEKGKDVELRCDPISGHTALYWYRQSLGQGLEFLIYFQGNSAPDKSGLPSDRFSAERTGGSVSTLTIQRTQQEDSAVYLCASSLATGPSYEQYFGPGTRLTVT.

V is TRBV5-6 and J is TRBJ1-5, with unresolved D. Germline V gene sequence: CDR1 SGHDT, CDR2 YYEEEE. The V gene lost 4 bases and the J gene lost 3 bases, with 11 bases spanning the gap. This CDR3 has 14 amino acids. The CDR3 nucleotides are TGTGCCAGCAGCCTAGGCCCTAACAATCAGCCCCAGCATTTT. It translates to CASSLGPNNQPQHF.